Detailed here is one TCR beta chain. The data were taken from a study of blood T cell repertoires in COVID-19. Study-wide context: Researchers got acute and convalescent COVID-19 samples from the United States, Italy and Spain.

The CDR3 totals 18 residues. The V gene's germline CDR1 is WNHNN and CDR2 SYGVQD (reference sequence). J was trimmed by 3 bases and V by 6 bases; bases with no gene match: 16. Method: immunoSEQ multiplex PCR; TCRdb's copy keeps in-frame clones and lacks some. The sample contains 310,000 or so clones, around 87% of which appear only once. The TCR comes from a man aged 65 to 79 with acute or convalescent COVID-19. The rearrangement uses TRBV10-1 and TRBJ2-5, with 10 bases that match TRBD2. The specimen sequenced was peripheral blood. The CDR3 bases are TGCGCCAGCAGCTATTACCGGCGGGCTAGCGGGAGAAAAGAGACCCAGTACTTC. Its translation: CASSYYRRASGRKETQYF.